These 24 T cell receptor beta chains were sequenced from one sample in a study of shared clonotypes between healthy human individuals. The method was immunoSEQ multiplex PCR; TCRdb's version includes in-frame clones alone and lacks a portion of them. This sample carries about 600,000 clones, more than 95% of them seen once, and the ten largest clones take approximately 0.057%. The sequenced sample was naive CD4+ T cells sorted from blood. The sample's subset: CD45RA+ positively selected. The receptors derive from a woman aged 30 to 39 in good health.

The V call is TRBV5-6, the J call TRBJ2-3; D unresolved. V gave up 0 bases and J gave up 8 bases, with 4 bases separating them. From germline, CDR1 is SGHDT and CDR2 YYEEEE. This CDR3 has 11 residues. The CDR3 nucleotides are TGTGCCAGCAGCTTGGATGGTACGCAGTATTTT. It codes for CASSLDGTQYF. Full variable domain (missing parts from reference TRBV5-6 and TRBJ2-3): DAGVTQSPTHLIKTRGQQVTLRCSPKSGHDTVSWYQQALGQGPQFIFQYYEEEERQRGNFPDRFSGHQFPNYSSELNVNALLLGDSALYLCASSLDGTQYFGPGTRLTVL.

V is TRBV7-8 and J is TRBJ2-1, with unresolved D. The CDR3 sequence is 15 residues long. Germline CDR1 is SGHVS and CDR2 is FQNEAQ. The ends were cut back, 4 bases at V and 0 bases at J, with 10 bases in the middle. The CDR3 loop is CASSSRWGSYNEQFF. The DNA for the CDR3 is TGTGCCAGCAGCTCCCGGTGGGGCTCCTACAATGAGCAGTTCTTC.

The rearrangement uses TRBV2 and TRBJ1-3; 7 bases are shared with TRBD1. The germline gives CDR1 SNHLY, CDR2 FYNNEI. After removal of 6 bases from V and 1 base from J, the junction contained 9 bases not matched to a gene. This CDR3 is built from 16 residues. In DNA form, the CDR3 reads TGTGCCAGCAGCGAGGTACAGGGGTTTTCTGGAAACACCATATATTTT. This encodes CASSEVQGFSGNTIYF.

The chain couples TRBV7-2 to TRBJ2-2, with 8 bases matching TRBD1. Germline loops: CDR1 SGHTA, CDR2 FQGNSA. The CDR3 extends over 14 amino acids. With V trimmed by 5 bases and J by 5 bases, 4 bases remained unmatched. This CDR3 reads CASSRGQGTGELFF. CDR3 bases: TGTGCCAGCAGCCGAGGACAGGGAACCGGGGAGCTGTTTTTT. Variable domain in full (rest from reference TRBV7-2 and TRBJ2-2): GAGVSQSPSNKVTEKGKDVELRCDPISGHTALYWYRQSLGQGLEFLIYFQGNSAPDKSGLPSDRFSAERTGGSVSTLTIQRTQQEDSAVYLCASSRGQGTGELFFGEGSRLTVL.

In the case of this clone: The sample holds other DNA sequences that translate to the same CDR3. DNA of the CDR3: TGCGCCAGCAGCCTGACAGATACGCAGTATTTT. Encoded protein: CASSLTDTQYF. The chain employs TRBV5-1 and TRBJ2-3; unclear D gene. V lost 4 bases, J lost 3 bases, and 3 bases lay in between. The germline V gene has CDR1 SGHRS and CDR2 YFSETQ. This CDR3 contains 11 residues.

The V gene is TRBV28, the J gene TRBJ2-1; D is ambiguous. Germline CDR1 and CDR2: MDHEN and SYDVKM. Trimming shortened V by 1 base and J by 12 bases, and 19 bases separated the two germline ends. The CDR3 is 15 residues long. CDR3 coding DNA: TGTGCCAGCAGTTTATCCCACTCCGGTTATGGCCTGCAGTTCTTC. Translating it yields CASSLSHSGYGLQFF.

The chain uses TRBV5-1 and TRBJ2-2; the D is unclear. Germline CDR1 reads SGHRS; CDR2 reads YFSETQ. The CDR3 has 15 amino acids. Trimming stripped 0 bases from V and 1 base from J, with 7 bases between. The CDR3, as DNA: TGCGCCAGCAGCTTGGAGGTCCGGAACACCGGGGAGCTGTTTTTT. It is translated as CASSLEVRNTGELFF. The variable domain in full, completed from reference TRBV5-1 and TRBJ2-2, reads KAGVTQTPRYLIKTRGQQVTLSCSPISGHRSVSWYQQTPGQGLQFLFEYFSETQRNKGNFPGRFSGRQFSNSRSEMNVSTLELGDSALYLCASSLEVRNTGELFFGEGSRLTVL.

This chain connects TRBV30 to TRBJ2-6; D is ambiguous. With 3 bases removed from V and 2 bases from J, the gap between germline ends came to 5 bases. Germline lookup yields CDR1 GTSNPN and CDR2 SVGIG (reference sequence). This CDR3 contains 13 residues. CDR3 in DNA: TGTGCCTGGAGAAGGGCTGGGGCCAACGTCCTGACTTTC. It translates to CAWRRAGANVLTF. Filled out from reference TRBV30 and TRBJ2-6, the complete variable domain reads SQTIHQWPATLVQPVGSPLSLECTVEGTSNPNLYWYRQAAGRGLQLLFYSVGIGQISSEVPQNLSASRPQDRQFILSSKKLLLSDSGFYLCAWRRAGANVLTFGAGSRLTVL.

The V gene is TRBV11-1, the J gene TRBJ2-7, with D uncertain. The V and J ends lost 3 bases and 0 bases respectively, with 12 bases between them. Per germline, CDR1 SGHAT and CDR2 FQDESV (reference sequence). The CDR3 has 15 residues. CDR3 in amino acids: CASSFRTESSYEQYF. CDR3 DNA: TGTGCCAGCAGCTTCCGGACGGAGAGCTCCTACGAGCAGTACTTC. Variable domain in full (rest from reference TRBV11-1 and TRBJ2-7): EAEVAQSPRYKITEKSQAVAFWCDPISGHATLYWYRQILGQGPELLVQFQDESVVDDSQLPKDRFSAERLKGVDSTLKIQPAELGDSAMYLCASSFRTESSYEQYFGPGTRLTVT.

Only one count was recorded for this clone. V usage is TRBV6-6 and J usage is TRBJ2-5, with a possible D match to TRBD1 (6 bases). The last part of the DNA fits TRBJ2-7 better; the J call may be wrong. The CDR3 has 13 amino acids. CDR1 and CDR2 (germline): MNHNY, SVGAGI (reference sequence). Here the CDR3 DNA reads TGTGCCACCGGGACATCCAGCTCCTACGAGCAGTACTTC. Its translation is CATGTSSSYEQYF.

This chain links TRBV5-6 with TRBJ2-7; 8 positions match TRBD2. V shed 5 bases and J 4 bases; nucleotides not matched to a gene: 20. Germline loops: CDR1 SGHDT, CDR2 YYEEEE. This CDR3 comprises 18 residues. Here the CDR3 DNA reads TGTGCCAGCAGAACGGAACCCATAATTGAGCGGGAGATTTACGAGCAGTACTTC. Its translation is CASRTEPIIEREIYEQYF.

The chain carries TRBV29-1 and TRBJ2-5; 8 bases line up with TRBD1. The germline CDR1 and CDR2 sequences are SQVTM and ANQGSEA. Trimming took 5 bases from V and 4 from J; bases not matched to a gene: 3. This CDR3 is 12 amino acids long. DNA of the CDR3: TGCAGCGTTCGCCAGGGGGCAGAGACCCAGTACTTC. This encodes CSVRQGAETQYF.

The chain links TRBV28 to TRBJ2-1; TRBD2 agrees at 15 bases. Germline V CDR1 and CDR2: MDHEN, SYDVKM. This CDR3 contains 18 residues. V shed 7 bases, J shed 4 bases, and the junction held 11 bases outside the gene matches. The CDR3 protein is CASKRIGTSGRLYNEQFF. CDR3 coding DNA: TGTGCCAGCAAACGCATCGGGACTAGCGGGAGGCTATACAATGAGCAGTTCTTC.

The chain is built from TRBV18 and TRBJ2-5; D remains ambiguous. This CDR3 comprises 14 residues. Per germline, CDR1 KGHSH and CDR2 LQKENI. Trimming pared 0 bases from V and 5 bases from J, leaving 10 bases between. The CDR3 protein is CASSPPPAQETQYF. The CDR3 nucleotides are TGTGCCAGCTCACCACCGCCAGCACAGGAGACCCAGTACTTC. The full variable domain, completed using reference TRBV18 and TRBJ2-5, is NAGVMQNPRHLVRRRGQEARLRCSPMKGHSHVYWYRQLPEEGLKFMVYLQKENIIDESGMPKERFSAEFPKEGPSILRIQQVVRGDSAAYFCASSPPPAQETQYFGPGTRLLVL.

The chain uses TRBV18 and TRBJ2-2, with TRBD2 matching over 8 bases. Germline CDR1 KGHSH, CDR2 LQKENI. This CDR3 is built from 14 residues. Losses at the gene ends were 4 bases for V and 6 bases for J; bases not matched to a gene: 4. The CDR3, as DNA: TGTGCCAGCTCACTACGGACTAGCCCCGGGGAGCTGTTTTTT. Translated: CASSLRTSPGELFF.

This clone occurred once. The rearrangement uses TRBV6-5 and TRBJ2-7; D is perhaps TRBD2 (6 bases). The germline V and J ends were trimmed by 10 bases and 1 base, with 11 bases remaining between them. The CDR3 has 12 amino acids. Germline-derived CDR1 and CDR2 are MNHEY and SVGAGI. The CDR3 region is CATPGESYEQYF. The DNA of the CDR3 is TGTGCCACTCCGGGAGAGTCCTACGAGCAGTACTTC.

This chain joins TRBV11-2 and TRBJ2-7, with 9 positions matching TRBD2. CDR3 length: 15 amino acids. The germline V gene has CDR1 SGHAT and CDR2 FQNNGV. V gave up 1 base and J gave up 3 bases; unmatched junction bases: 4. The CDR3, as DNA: TGTGCCAGCAGCTTAGGGGCGGGAGGGCACTACGAGCAGTACTTC. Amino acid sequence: CASSLGAGGHYEQYF.

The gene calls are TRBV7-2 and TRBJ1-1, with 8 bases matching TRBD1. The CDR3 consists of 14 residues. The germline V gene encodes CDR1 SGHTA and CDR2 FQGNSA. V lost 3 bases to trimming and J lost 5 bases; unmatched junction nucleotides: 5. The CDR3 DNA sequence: TGTGCCAGCAGCTTTACGGGACAGGCGACTGAAGCTTTCTTT. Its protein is CASSFTGQATEAFF.

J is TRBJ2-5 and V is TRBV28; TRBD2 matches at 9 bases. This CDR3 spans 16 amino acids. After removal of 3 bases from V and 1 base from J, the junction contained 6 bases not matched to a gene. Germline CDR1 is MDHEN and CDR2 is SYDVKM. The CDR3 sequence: CASSFYSGSSQETQYF. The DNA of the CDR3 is TGTGCCAGCAGTTTCTATAGCGGGAGTTCCCAAGAGACCCAGTACTTC.

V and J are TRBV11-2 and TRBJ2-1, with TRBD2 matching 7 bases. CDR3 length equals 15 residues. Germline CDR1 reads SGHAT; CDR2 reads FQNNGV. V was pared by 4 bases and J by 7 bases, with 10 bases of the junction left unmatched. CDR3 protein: CASSSLRTSSNEQFF. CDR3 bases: TGTGCCAGCAGCTCCTTAAGGACTAGTTCGAATGAGCAGTTCTTC.

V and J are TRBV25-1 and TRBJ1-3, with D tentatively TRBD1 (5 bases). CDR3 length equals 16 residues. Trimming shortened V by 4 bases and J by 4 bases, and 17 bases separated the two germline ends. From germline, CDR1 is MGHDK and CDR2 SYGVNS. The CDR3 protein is CASSGRQGREGNTIYF. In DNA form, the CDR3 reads TGTGCCAGCAGTGGCCGGCAGGGACGGGAGGGAAACACCATATATTTT.

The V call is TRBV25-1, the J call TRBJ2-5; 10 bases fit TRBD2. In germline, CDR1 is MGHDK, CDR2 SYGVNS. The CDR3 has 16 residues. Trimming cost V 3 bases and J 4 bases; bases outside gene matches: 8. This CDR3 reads CASSEGLAGDVETQYF. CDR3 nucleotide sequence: TGTGCCAGCAGTGAGGGCCTAGCGGGAGATGTAGAGACCCAGTACTTC. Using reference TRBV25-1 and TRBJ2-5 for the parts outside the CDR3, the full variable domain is EADIYQTPRYLVIGTGKKITLECSQTMGHDKMYWYQQDPGMELHLIHYSYGVNSTEKGDLSSESTVSRIRTEHFPLTLESARPSHTSQYLCASSEGLAGDVETQYFGPGTRLLVL.

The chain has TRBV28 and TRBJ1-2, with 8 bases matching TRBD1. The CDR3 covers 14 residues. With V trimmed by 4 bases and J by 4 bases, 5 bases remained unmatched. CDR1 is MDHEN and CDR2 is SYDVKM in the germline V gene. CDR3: CASSSGTGIYGYTF. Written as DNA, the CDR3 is TGTGCCAGCAGTTCCGGGACAGGAATCTATGGCTACACCTTC.

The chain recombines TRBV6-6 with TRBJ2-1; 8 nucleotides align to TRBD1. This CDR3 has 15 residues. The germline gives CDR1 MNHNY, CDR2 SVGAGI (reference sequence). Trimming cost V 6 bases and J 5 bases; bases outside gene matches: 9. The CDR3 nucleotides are TGTGCCAGCAGAGCCGGCCAGGGGGCGGACAATGAGCAGTTCTTC. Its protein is CASRAGQGADNEQFF.